The TCR beta chain described here comes from a study of CD8+CD57+ T cells in acquired aplastic anemia. TCR beta VDJ and CDR3 were profiled, and genomic DNA was the template. Each CDR3 protein is one row after TCRdb ran MiXCR on the reads. This sample has a few hundred thousand distinct CDR3 sequences, with about a third found just once. Patients chosen for sequencing had CD8+CD57+ cells that had expanded, as shown by flow cytometry. A severe acquired aplastic anemia diagnosis applied to all patients. This clonotype was recorded a few times. Sequences were obtained from sorted CD4+, CD8+, or CD8+CD57+ T cells (not recorded which) from PBMCs. The clonotype originates from a human donor with aplastic anemia.

The CDR3 region has the DNA TGTGCCAGCGGGGAAAGATCATCTGGAAACACCATATATTTT. This translates into CASGERSSGNTIYF. This chain connects TRBV12-3 or TRBV12-4 to TRBJ1-3; no definite D call. Trimming left V 8 bases short and J 1 base short, with 12 bases between. The CDR3 runs to 14 residues.